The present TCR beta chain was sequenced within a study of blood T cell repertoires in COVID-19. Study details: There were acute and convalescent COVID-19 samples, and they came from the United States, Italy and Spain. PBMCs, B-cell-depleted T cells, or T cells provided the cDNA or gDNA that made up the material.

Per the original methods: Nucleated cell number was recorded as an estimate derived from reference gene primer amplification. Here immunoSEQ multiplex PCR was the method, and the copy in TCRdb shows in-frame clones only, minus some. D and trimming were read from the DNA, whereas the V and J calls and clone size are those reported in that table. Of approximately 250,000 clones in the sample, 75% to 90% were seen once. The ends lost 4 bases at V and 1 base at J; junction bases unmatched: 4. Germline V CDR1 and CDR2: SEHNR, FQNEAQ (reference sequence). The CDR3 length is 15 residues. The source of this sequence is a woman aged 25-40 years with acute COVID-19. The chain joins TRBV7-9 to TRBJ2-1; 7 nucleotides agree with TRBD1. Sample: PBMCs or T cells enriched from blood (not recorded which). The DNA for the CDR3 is TGTGCCAGCAGCTCACAGGGGTGGTCCTACAATGAGCAGTTCTTC. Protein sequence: CASSSQGWSYNEQFF. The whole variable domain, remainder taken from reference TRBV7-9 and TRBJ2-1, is DTGVSQNPRHKITKRGQNVTFRCDPISEHNRLYWYRQTLGQGPEFLTYFQNEAQLEKSRLLSDRFSAERPKGSFSTLEIQRTEQGDSAMYLCASSSQGWSYNEQFFGPGTRLTVL.